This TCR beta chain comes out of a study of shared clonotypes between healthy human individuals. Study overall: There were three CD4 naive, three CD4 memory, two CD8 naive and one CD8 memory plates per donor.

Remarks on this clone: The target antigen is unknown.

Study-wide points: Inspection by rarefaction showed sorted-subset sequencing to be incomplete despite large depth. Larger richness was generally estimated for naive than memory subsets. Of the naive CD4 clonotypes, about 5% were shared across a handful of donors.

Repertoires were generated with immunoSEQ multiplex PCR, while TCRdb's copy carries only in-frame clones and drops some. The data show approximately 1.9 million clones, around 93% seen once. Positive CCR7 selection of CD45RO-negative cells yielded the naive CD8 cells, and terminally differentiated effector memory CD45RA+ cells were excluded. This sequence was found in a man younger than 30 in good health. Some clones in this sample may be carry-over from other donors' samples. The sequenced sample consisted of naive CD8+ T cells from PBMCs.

The CDR3 reads CASSQSVSGGVQETQYF. The CDR3 DNA is TGCGCCAGCAGTCAATCGGTATCCGGGGGGGTGCAAGAGACCCAGTACTTC. The rearrangement joins TRBV23-1 to TRBJ2-5, with 8 bases that match TRBD2. TRBV23-1 is known as an ORF, though its function is uncertain. This CDR3 region has 17 residues. V was clipped by 0 bases and J by 2 bases; unmatched bases: 8.